A single T cell receptor (beta chain) is shown here with its context. The data are from a study of T cell changes during pregnancy in multiple sclerosis. This CDR3 is 16 amino acids long. Trimming cost V 5 bases and J 6 bases; bases outside gene matches: 7. Germline V gene data show CDR1 as SGHVS and CDR2 as FQNEAQ. Sequenced by immunoSEQ multiplex PCR; TCRdb stores in-frame clones only, minus some. Of fewer than 70,000 clones in the sample, 85% to 95% were seen once. The chain recombines TRBV7-8 with TRBJ2-3, with 14 bases lining up with TRBD2. The sequencing here drew on CD8+ T cells from peripheral blood mononuclear cells, taken in the third trimester of pregnancy. The clonotype was recovered from a female donor in good health, enrolled as a control in a pregnancy study. The CDR3 DNA follows: TGTGCCAGCAGCCCGACTAGCGGGGGGGCGGGGGATACGCAGTATTTT. Translating gives CASSPTSGGAGDTQYF.